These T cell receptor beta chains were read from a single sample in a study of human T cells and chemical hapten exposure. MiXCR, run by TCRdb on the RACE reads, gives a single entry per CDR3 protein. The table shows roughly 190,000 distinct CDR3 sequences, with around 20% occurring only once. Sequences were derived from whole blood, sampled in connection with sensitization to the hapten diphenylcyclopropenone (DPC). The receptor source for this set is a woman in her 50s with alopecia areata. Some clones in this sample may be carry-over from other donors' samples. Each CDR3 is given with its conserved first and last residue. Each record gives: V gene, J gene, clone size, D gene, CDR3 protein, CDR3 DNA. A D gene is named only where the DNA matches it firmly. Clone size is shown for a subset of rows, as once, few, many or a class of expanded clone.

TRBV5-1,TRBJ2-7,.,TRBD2,CASSNSPSGGSYEQYF,TGCGCCAGCAGCAACTCTCCTAGCGGGGGCTCCTACGAGCAGTACTTC
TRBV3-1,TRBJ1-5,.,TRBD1,CASSHFDRDRGHSQPQHF,TGTGCCAGCAGCCACTTCGACCGGGACAGGGGGCATAGTCAGCCCCAGCATTTT
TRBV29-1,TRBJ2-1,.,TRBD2,CSGGVAGGHNEQFF,TGCAGCGGGGGGGTAGCGGGAGGGCACAATGAGCAGTTCTTC
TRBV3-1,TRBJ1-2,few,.,CASSQDGAFQDGYTF,TGTGCCAGCAGCCAAGATGGGGCATTTCAAGATGGCTACACCTTC
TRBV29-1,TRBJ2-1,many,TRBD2,CSVKASGISEQFF,TGCAGCGTTAAAGCTAGCGGGATTAGTGAGCAGTTCTTC
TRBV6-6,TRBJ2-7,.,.,CATSQGLGSYEQYF,TGTGCCACCTCTCAAGGGCTAGGTAGTTACGAGCAGTACTTC
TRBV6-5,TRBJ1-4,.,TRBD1,CASSSGQKNEKLFF,TGTGCCAGCAGCTCGGGACAGAAGAATGAAAAACTGTTTTTT
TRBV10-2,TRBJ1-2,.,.,CASSNSRGTYGYTF,TGCGCCAGCTCAAACTCCCGGGGAACCTATGGCTACACCTTC
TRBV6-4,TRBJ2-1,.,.,CASSDSKASYNEQFF,TGTGCCAGCAGTGACTCGAAAGCTAGCTACAATGAGCAGTTCTTC
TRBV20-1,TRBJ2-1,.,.,CSAREGASSYNEQFF,TGCAGTGCTAGGGAGGGGGCGAGCTCCTACAATGAGCAGTTCTTC
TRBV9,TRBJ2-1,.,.,CASSVNLKSSYNEQFF,TGTGCCAGCAGCGTCAACCTAAAGAGCTCCTACAATGAGCAGTTCTTC
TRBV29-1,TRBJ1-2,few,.,CSVDWGGSYGYTF,TGCAGCGTTGACTGGGGCGGCTCCTATGGCTACACCTTC
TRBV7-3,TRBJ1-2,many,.,CASSLAGYGYTF,TGTGCCAGCAGCTTAGCAGGCTATGGCTACACCTTC
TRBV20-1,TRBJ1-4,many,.,CSARDPGREELFF,TGCAGTGCTAGAGATCCGGGGCGGGAGGAACTGTTTTTT
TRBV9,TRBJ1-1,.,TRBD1,CASTRGQMNTEAFF,TGTGCCAGCACTAGGGGACAGATGAACACTGAAGCTTTCTTT
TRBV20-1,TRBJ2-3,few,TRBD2,CSARVLSSGVTDTQYF,TGCAGTGCTAGAGTCCTCTCTAGCGGCGTCACAGATACGCAGTATTTT
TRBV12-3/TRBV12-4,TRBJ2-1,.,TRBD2,CASSLRTSGRGEQFF,TGTGCCAGCAGTTTGAGGACTAGCGGGAGGGGTGAGCAGTTCTTC
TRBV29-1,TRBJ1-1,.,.,CSVQSGQDTEAFF,TGCAGCGTTCAATCAGGGCAAGACACTGAAGCTTTCTTT
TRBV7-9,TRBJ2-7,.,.,CASSFLGTYEQYF,TGTGCCAGCAGCTTTTTGGGTACCTACGAGCAGTACTTC
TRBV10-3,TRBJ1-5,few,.,CAISEEGQEFGQPQHF,TGTGCCATCAGTGAAGAGGGTCAGGAGTTCGGACAGCCCCAGCATTTT
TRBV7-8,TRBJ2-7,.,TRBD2,CASSLTSGRRGEQYF,TGTGCCAGCAGCTTGACTAGCGGGAGGAGGGGGGAGCAGTACTTC
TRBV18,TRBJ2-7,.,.,CASSQLTGDEQYF,TGTGCCAGCTCACAACTGACGGGAGACGAGCAGTACTTC
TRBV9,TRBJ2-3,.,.,CASSVTLATDTQYF,TGTGCCAGCAGCGTAACGCTAGCTACAGATACGCAGTATTTT
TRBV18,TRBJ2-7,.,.,CASATRTKTYEQYF,TGTGCCAGCGCGACGAGGACGAAAACCTACGAGCAGTACTTC
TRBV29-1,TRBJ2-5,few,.,CSATSRETQYF,TGCAGCGCCACCTCCAGAGAGACCCAGTACTTC
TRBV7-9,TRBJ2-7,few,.,CASSLAGQLYEQYF,TGTGCCAGCAGCTTGGCGGGACAGCTCTACGAGCAGTACTTC
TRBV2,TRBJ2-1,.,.,CASSVSLEQFF,TGTGCCAGCAGTGTGTCACTTGAGCAGTTCTTC